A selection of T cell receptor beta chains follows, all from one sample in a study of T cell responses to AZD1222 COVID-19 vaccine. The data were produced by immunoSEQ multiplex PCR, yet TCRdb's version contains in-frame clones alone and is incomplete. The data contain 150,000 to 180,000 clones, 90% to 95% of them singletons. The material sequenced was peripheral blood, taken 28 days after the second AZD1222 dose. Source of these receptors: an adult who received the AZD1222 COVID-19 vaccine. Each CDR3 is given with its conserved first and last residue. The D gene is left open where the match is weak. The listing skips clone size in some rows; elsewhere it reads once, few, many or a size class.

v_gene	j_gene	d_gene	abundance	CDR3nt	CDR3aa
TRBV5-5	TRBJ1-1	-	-	TGTGCCAGCAGCTTTAGGCGGGAGGAAGCTTTCTTT	CASSFRREEAFF
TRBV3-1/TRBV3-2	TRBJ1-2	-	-	TGTGCCAGCAGCCAAGTAGGTAGGCTCAACTATGGCTACACCTTC	CASSQVGRLNYGYTF
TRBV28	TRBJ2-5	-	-	TGTGCCAGCAGTTCCCCTTCCCTTCAAGAGACCCAGTACTTC	CASSSPSLQETQYF
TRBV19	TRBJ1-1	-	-	TGTGCCAGTATCCCGGGACGTAACACTGAAGCTTTCTTT	CASIPGRNTEAFF
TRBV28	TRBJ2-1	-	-	TGTGCCAGCAGTACCACCGGGAGACCAGTTTTGAATGAGCAGTTCTTC	CASSTTGRPVLNEQFF
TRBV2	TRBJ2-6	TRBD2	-	TGTGCCAGCATGGGACTAGCGCGAAACTCTGGGGCCAACGTCCTGACTTTC	CASMGLARNSGANVLTF
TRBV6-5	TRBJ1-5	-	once	TGTGCCAGCATTATGAGGGTTTCGAATCAGCCCCAGCATTTT	CASIMRVSNQPQHF
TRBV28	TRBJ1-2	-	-	TGTGCCAGCAGTTCTGACGGGGGCTATGGCTACACCTTC	CASSSDGGYGYTF
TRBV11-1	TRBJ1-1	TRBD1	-	TGTGCCAGCAGAGCCGGGACAGTACTTTACACTGAAGCTTTCTTT	CASRAGTVLYTEAFF
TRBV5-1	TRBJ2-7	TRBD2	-	TGCGCCAGCAGCTTGGGGACTAGCAACCTTTACGAGCAGTACTTC	CASSLGTSNLYEQYF
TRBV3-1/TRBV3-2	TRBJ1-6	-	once	TGTGCCAGCAGCCAAACCGGGGTAGGTTTTTCACCCCTCCACTTT	CASSQTGVGFSPLHF
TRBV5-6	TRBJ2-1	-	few	TGTGCCAGCAGCTTGAGGAGGGCCCCCGCCGATGAGCAGTTCTTC	CASSLRRAPADEQFF
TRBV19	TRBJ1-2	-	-	TGTGCCAGTAGCCGCCCGGGGGGGAGCTATGGCTACACCTTC	CASSRPGGSYGYTF
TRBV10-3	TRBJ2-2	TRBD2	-	TGTGCCATCTCGACTAGCGGCAACACCGGGGAGCTGTTTTTT	CAISTSGNTGELFF
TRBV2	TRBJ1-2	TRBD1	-	TGTGCCAGCAGGGACCGGGACAGACCCTATGGCTACACCTTC	CASRDRDRPYGYTF
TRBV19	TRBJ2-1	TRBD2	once	TGTGCCAGCCGTAGCGGGGGGACCTACAATGAGCAGTTCTTC	CASRSGGTYNEQFF
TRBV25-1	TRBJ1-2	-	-	TGTGCCAGCAGTGATCCAGGATTCACAACCTTCTACGGCTACACCTTC	CASSDPGFTTFYGYTF
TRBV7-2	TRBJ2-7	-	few	TGTGCCAGCAGCTTAGCGGCGAGGGAGCAGTACTTC	CASSLAAREQYF
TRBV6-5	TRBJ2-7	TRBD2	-	TGTGCCAGCAGGCTAGCGGGATCCTCCTCCTACGAGCAGTACTTC	CASRLAGSSSYEQYF
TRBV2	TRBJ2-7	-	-	TGTGCCAGCAGTGTACCGGGACTGCACTCCTACGAGCAGTACTTC	CASSVPGLHSYEQYF
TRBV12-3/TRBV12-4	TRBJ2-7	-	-	TGTGCCAGCAGTTACAACTACGAGCAGTACTTC	CASSYNYEQYF
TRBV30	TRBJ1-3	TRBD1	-	TGTGCCTGGGAGACAGGGGTTGGAAACACCATATATTTT	CAWETGVGNTIYF
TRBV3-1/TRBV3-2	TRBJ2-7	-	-	TGTGCCAGCAGCCGGCCCGACGGACCGTTCTACGAGCAGTACTTC	CASSRPDGPFYEQYF
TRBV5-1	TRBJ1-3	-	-	TGCGCCAGCAGCTTGGGGCAGGCGGGAAACACCATATATTTT	CASSLGQAGNTIYF
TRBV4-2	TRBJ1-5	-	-	TGTGCCAGCAGCCAAGTTTTTGGGGGCAATCAGCCCCAGCATTTT	CASSQVFGGNQPQHF
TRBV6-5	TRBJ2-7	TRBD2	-	TGTGCCAGCAGTACGGGGGGGCCCCACGAGCAGTACTTC	CASSTGGPHEQYF
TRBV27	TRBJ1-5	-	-	TGTGCCAGCAGGTTAGGTCAGAATCAGCCCCAGCATTTT	CASRLGQNQPQHF
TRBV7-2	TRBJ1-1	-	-	TGTGCCAGCAGCTTAGAAGTCAGGCCCACTGCTAACACTGAAGCTTTCTTT	CASSLEVRPTANTEAFF
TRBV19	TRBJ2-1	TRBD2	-	TGTGCTAGTAGCGGGGGGGCGTCCTACAATGAGCAGTTCTTC	CASSGGASYNEQFF
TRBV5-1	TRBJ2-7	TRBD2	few	TGCGCCAGCAGCCGGGGAGGGACCTCCTACGAGCAGTACTTC	CASSRGGTSYEQYF
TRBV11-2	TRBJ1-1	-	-	TGTGCCAGCGACAAGCGGAACACTGAAGCTTTCTTT	CASDKRNTEAFF